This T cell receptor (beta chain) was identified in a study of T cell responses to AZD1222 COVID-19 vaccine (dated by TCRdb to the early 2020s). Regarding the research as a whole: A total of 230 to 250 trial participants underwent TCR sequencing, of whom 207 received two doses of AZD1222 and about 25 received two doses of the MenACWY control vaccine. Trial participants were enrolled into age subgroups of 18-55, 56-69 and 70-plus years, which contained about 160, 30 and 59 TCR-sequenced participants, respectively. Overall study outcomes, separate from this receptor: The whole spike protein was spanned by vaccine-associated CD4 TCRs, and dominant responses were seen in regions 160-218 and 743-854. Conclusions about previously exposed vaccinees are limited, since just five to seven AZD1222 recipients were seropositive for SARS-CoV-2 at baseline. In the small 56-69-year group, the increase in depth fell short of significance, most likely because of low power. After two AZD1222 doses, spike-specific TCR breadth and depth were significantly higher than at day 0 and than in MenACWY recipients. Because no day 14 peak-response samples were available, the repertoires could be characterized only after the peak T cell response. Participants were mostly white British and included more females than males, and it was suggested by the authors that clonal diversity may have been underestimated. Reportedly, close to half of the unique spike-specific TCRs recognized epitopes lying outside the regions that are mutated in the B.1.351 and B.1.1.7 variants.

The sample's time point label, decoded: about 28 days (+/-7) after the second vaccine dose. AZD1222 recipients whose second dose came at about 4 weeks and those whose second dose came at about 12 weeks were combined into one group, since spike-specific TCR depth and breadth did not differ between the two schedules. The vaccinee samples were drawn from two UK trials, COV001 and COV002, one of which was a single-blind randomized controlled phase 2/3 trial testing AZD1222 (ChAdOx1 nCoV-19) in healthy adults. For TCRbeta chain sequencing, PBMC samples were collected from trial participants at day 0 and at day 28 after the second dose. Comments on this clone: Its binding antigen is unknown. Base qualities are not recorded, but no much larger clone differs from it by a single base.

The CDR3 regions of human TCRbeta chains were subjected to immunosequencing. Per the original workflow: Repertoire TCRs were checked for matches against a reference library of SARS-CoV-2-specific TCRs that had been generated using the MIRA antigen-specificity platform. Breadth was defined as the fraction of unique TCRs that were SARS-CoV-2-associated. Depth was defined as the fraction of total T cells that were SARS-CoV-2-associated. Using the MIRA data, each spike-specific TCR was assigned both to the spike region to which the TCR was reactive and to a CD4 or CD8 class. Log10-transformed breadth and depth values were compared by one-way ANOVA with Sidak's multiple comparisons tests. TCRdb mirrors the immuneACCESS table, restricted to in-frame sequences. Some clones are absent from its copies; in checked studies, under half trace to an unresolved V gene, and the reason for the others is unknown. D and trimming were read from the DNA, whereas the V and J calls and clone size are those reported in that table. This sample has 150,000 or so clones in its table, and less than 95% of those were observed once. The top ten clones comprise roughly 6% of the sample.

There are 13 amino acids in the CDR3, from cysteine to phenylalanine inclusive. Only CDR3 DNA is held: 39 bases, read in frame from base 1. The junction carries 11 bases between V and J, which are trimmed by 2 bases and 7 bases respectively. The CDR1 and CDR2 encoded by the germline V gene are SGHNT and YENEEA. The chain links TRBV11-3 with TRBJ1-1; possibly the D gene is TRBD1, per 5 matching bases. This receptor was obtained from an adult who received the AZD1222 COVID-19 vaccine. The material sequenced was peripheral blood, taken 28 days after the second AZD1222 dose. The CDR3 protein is CASSLQGNLEAFF. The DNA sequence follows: TGTGCCAGCAGCTTACAGGGTAATCTTGAAGCTTTCTTT.